This TCR beta chain appears in the sequencing data of a study of T cells in Graves' hyperthyroidism and ophthalmopathy. This clonotype showed up many times. The antigen remains undetermined. General study points: Most thyroid clonotypes expanded above 0.001 appeared in blood too. Before onset, by a median of 6.5 months, the model predicted ophthalmopathy.

Amplification yielded TCR beta CDR3 regions, with RNA transcripts as the source. HTBI primers were the set used in a first-round RT-PCR of the TCR CDR3. One entry per CDR3 protein, called by TCRdb with MiXCR from the multiplex PCR reads. In the table there are fewer than 600,000 distinct CDR3 sequences, around 14% of which are singletons. This CDR3 contains 15 residues. Germline loops: CDR1 SNHLY, CDR2 FYNNEI. Deletions cut 7 bases from V and 0 bases from J, with 15 bases between. An absence of ophthalmopathy progression within 18 months meant stable Graves' hyperthyroidism. Lactation, pregnancy, other autoimmune disease or uncontrolled infection led to exclusion of patients.

This clonotype originated in a woman between 18 and 29 years old with Graves' hyperthyroidism. The specimen sequenced was blood. The V gene is TRBV2, the J gene TRBJ1-1; no clear D gene. The CDR3 sequence: CASMRGLGVNTEAFF. In nucleotides, the CDR3 is TGTGCCAGCATGAGAGGGTTGGGTGTGAACACTGAAGCTTTCTTT.